Listed here are 25 T cell receptor beta chains from one sample, sequenced in a study of cytomegalovirus exposure and HLA in healthy donors. PCR primers comprised 60 Vbeta and 13 Jbeta primers. The data were produced by immunoSEQ multiplex PCR, yet TCRdb's version contains in-frame clones alone and is incomplete. Of about 68,000 clones in the sample, over 75% were seen once. The sample consisted of PBMCs. The receptor source for this set is a human donor in good health.

The chain couples TRBV27 to TRBJ2-1; TRBD2 is a possible D gene (7 bases). This CDR3 is built from 16 residues. CDR1 MNHEY and CDR2 SMNVEV come from the germline V gene (reference sequence). Trimming shortened V by 2 bases and J by 0 bases, and 11 bases separated the two germline ends. For the CDR3, the DNA is TGTGCCAGCAGTTTAGCGGGGGCCTACTCCTACAATGAGCAGTTCTTC. Translated, it gives CASSLAGAYSYNEQFF.

V and J are TRBV4-1 and TRBJ1-2, with 10 bases fitting TRBD1. The CDR3 loop spans 15 amino acids. Per germline, CDR1 MGHRA and CDR2 YSYEKL. V gave up 1 base and J gave up 8 bases; unmatched junction bases: 7. The CDR3 DNA reads as TGCGCCAGCAGCCAAGCGGGACAGGGGTCTAGCGGCTACACCTTC. Its translation: CASSQAGQGSSGYTF.

The V call is TRBV29-1, the J call TRBJ1-5; D gene uncertain. The CDR3 is 13 amino acids. Germline loops: CDR1 SQVTM, CDR2 ANQGSEA. V lost 7 bases, J lost 3 bases, and 13 bases lay in between. CDR3 protein: CSAGYGDNQPQHF. As DNA, the CDR3 is TGCAGCGCCGGATATGGAGACAATCAGCCCCAGCATTTT.

This clone was seen a handful of times. J is TRBJ1-5 and V is TRBV6-6; D unclear. The CDR3 sequence is 13 residues long. V was cut by 0 bases and J by 5 bases, with 5 bases left in between. Germline CDR1 MNHNY, CDR2 SVGAGI (reference sequence). CDR3: CASSYSPDQPQHF. The DNA for the CDR3 is TGTGCCAGCAGTTACTCGCCAGATCAGCCCCAGCATTTT.

The chain links TRBV14 to TRBJ2-5, with D maybe TRBD2 (6 bases). The J call may be incorrect, as the DNA end agrees better with TRBJ2-7. Germline V lookup: CDR1 SGHDN, CDR2 FVKESK. This CDR3 is built from 12 residues. CDR3: CASSRGTDEQYF. The DNA of the CDR3 is TGTGCCAGCAGCCGCGGGACCGACGAGCAGTACTTC.

The chain is built from TRBV19 and TRBJ2-7; the match to TRBD2 covers 7 bases. The length of the CDR3 is 13 residues. V lost 5 bases to trimming and J lost 4 bases; unmatched junction nucleotides: 5. Germline values: CDR1 LNHDA, CDR2 SQIVND (reference sequence). CDR3 nucleotide sequence: TGTGCCAGTAGTCGGGGGGTTCCGTACGAGCAGTACTTC. It yields the protein CASSRGVPYEQYF.

The table lists this clone with a few counts. This chain connects TRBV7-2 to TRBJ1-6, with TRBD1 matching 8 bases. The CDR3 has 16 residues. The V gene end was trimmed by 5 bases and the J gene end by 2 bases; junction bases not matched to a gene: 5. Germline-derived CDR1 and CDR2 are SGHTA and FQGNSA. The DNA for the CDR3 is TGTGCCAGCAGCCCTCGACAGGGGACCTATAATTCACCCCTCCACTTT. As protein: CASSPRQGTYNSPLHF.

The chain is built from TRBV5-6 and TRBJ2-5; 10 positions match TRBD1. The CDR3 length is 15 residues. Trimming at V came to 4 bases and at J to 3 bases, leaving 6 bases not matched to a gene. Germline assignment: CDR1 SGHDT and CDR2 YYEEEE. In nucleotides, the CDR3 is TGTGCCAGCAGCCCCCCCGGGACAGGGGAAGAGACCCAGTACTTC. It encodes CASSPPGTGEETQYF.

The chain recombines TRBV10-1 with TRBJ1-5; possible D gene TRBD1, 6 bases. V was clipped by 2 bases and J by 1 base, with 12 bases between them. CDR1 and CDR2 (germline): WNHNN, SYGVQD (reference sequence). The length of the CDR3 is 16 residues. In DNA, the CDR3 is TGCGCCAGCAGTGAGAGGGGGGGGGCAAGCAATCAGCCCCAGCATTTT. Translation gives CASSERGGASNQPQHF.

The chain couples TRBV9 to TRBJ2-1; 10 bases align to TRBD2. Trimming at V came to 6 bases and at J to 9 bases, leaving 6 bases not matched to a gene. Germline assignment: CDR1 SGDLS and CDR2 YYNGEE. The CDR3 has 13 residues. The CDR3 sequence is CASNVLAGAEQFF. The CDR3 nucleotides read TGTGCCAGCAATGTTCTAGCGGGGGCTGAGCAGTTCTTC.

V is TRBV7-9 and J is TRBJ1-1; D is possibly TRBD1 (5 bases). In germline, CDR1 is SEHNR, CDR2 FQNEAQ (reference sequence). V was pared by 6 bases and J by 1 base, with 15 bases between. The CDR3 is made up of 15 amino acids. The CDR3 coding sequence is TGTGCCAGCAGTTATACTAATGGGGCGAACACTGAAGCTTTCTTT. Translation gives CASSYTNGANTEAFF.

The sample holds one count of this clone. The chain links TRBV5-1 to TRBJ2-5, with TRBD2 matching 9 bases. V dropped 7 bases and J dropped 5; count of bases not matched to a gene: 18. From germline, CDR1 is SGHRS and CDR2 YFSETQ. The CDR3 runs 17 residues. The CDR3 sequence: CASAPAGGGGAKETQYF. CDR3 coding DNA: TGCGCCAGCGCCCCAGCCGGAGGCGGGGGGGCCAAGGAGACCCAGTACTTC.

The chain joins TRBV7-3 to TRBJ2-5; 7 bases are shared with TRBD2. After removal of 4 bases from V and 1 base from J, the junction contained 6 bases not matched to a gene. The CDR3 has 15 amino acids. Germline lookup yields CDR1 SGHTA and CDR2 FQGTGA. CDR3 bases: TGTGCCAGCAGCTCCCTCGGGGGGAGCCAAGAGACCCAGTACTTC. Translated: CASSSLGGSQETQYF.

The gene calls are TRBV28 and TRBJ2-7; 7 bases are shared with TRBD1. Trimming removed 5 bases from V and 3 bases from J; junction bases left unmatched: 7. Germline values: CDR1 MDHEN, CDR2 SYDVKM. The CDR3 has 14 amino acids. CDR3 DNA sequence: TGTGCCAGCAGTCGCCGGGACAGCCTCTACGAGCAGTACTTC. Translation: CASSRRDSLYEQYF.

This clone was counted once. V is TRBV9 and J is TRBJ2-1, with 12 bases fitting TRBD2. Germline V gene lookup returns CDR1 SGDLS and CDR2 YYNGEE. The ends lost 0 bases at V and 4 bases at J; junction bases unmatched: 5. The CDR3 loop spans 17 amino acids. As DNA, the CDR3 is TGTGCCAGCAGCGTAGGCCCTAGCGGGGGGGCTTACAATGAGCAGTTCTTC. Protein product: CASSVGPSGGAYNEQFF.

The CDR3 region is CASCSNPLLNGYTF. The DNA of the CDR3 is TGCGCCAGCTGCTCTAACCCTCTCCTGAATGGCTACACCTTC. V is TRBV5-1 and J is TRBJ1-2; no clear D gene. Trimming cost V 7 bases and J 6 bases, with 19 bases left between them. Germline V gives CDR1 SGHRS, CDR2 YFSETQ. This CDR3 is built from 14 residues. The entire variable domain, with the rest obtained from reference TRBV5-1 and TRBJ1-2, is as follows: KAGVTQTPRYLIKTRGQQVTLSCSPISGHRSVSWYQQTPGQGLQFLFEYFSETQRNKGNFPGRFSGRQFSNSRSEMNVSTLELGDSALYLCASCSNPLLNGYTFGSGTRLTVV.

CDR3 residues: CASSYRQPSSGANVLTF. For the CDR3, the DNA is TGTGCCAGCAGCTACCGACAGCCGAGCTCTGGGGCCAACGTCCTGACTTTC. V is TRBV7-3 and J is TRBJ2-6; possibly TRBD1 for D (5 bases). This CDR3 is 17 amino acids long. Germline CDR1 and CDR2: SGHTA and FQGTGA. The germline V and J ends were trimmed by 4 bases and 0 bases, with 13 bases remaining between them.

The chain combines TRBV6-1 with TRBJ1-6; the D gene is possibly TRBD1 (5 bases). The CDR3 extends over 16 amino acids. The V gene lost 3 bases and the J gene lost 8 bases, with 17 bases spanning the gap. Germline CDR1 is MNHNS and CDR2 is SASEGT. This chain's CDR3 is CASSDPRGGSYSPLHF. The CDR3 DNA reads as TGTGCCAGCAGTGATCCCCGGGGGGGGTCCTATTCACCCCTCCACTTT.

The chain joins TRBV9 to TRBJ1-1; a possible D gene is TRBD1 (6 bases). This CDR3 spans 16 amino acids. The V gene lost 1 base and the J gene lost 7 bases, with 20 bases spanning the gap. Per the germline V gene, CDR1 is SGDLS and CDR2 is YYNGEE. CDR3 coding DNA: TGTGCCAGCAGCGTATACGGTGGGGGCAGGGTTGATGAAGCTTTCTTT. It translates to CASSVYGGGRVDEAFF.

This rearrangement joins TRBV30 to TRBJ1-2; D is possibly TRBD1 (6 bases). V lost 5 bases, J lost 9 bases, and 19 bases lay in between. Per germline, CDR1 GTSNPN and CDR2 SVGIG (reference sequence). The CDR3 length is 13 residues. The CDR3 DNA sequence: TGTGCCTGGCCCCCTCACAGGGATTGCAGCTACACCTTC. It encodes CAWPPHRDCSYTF.

This clone was detected once. The rearrangement uses TRBV29-1 and TRBJ1-3; a possible D gene is TRBD1 (6 bases). The ends were cut back, 1 base at V and 2 bases at J, with 6 bases in the middle. In germline, CDR1 is SQVTM, CDR2 ANQGSEA. The CDR3 has 13 amino acids. The CDR3: CSVEGQAGNTIYF. The CDR3 DNA sequence: TGCAGCGTTGAAGGACAGGCTGGAAACACCATATATTTT.

The chain joins TRBV7-8 to TRBJ1-2; 10 bases are shared with TRBD1. In germline, CDR1 is SGHVS, CDR2 FQNEAQ. This CDR3 spans 14 amino acids. Germline trimming cut 2 bases from V and 7 bases from J; bases unmatched to any gene: 4. The CDR3, as DNA: TGTGCCAGCAGCTTACTAGACAGGGGGCTTGGCTACACCTTC. Encoded protein: CASSLLDRGLGYTF. Full variable domain (outside the CDR3, taken from reference TRBV7-8 and TRBJ1-2): GAGVSQSPRYKVAKRGQDVALRCDPISGHVSLFWYQQALGQGPEFLTYFQNEAQLDKSGLPSDRFFAERPEGSVSTLKIQRTQQEDSAVYLCASSLLDRGLGYTFGSGTRLTVV.

This clone was counted between two and nine times. The V gene is TRBV6-1, the J gene TRBJ2-1; 9 bases are shared with TRBD1. The length of the CDR3 is 14 residues. The germline V gene encodes CDR1 MNHNS and CDR2 SASEGT. V gave up 7 bases and J gave up 10 bases; unmatched junction bases: 11. The CDR3 loop is CASIMLQGAREQFF. The CDR3 nucleotides read TGTGCCAGCATTATGTTACAGGGGGCAAGGGAGCAGTTCTTC.

This sequence joins TRBV5-6 and TRBJ2-7, with D possibly matching TRBD1 (6 bases). The CDR3 spans 16 residues. CDR1 SGHDT and CDR2 YYEEEE come from the germline V gene. The V and J ends lost 4 bases and 1 base respectively, with 18 bases between them. In nucleotides, the CDR3 is TGTGCCAGCAGCCCCCAGCAGGGGACAAAATCCTACGAGCAGTACTTC. It is translated as CASSPQQGTKSYEQYF.

This clone was seen more than once but under ten times. The gene calls are TRBV5-4 and TRBJ1-4; 7 bases are a match to TRBD1. Trimming cost V 4 bases and J 5 bases; bases outside gene matches: 5. The CDR3 is 14 residues long. The germline V gene encodes CDR1 SGHNT and CDR2 YYREEE (reference sequence). The CDR3 bases are TGTGCCAGCAGCGATCGACAGGGCAATGAAAAACTGTTTTTT. Protein sequence: CASSDRQGNEKLFF.